This T cell receptor beta chain stems from a study of Graves' ophthalmopathy and Graves' hyperthyroidism. CDR1 SQVTM and CDR2 ANQGSEA come from the germline V gene. V lost 4 bases, J lost 5 bases, and 17 bases lay in between. This CDR3 comprises 14 residues. From RNA, the CDR3 regions of TCR beta chains were amplified and sequenced. RT-PCR with HTBI primers came first, then second-round multiplex PCR. Each CDR3 protein gets one entry after TCRdb re-called the multiplex PCR reads with MiXCR. The sample consists of about 1.2 million distinct CDR3 sequences, about 36% of them appearing once. This chain uses TRBV29-1 with TRBJ2-5, with D possibly matching TRBD2 (6 bases). This sequence originates from an adult man with Graves' hyperthyroidism. Sequenced input: peripheral blood or thyroid tissue (not recorded which). The CDR3 coding sequence is TGCAGCGTTGTTCCTGGCGGGACTGCGGAGACCCAGTACTTC. This sequence encodes CSVVPGGTAETQYF.